The rows below give T cell receptor beta chains drawn from one sample of a study of beta chain features in type 1 diabetes. Assay used: immunoSEQ multiplex PCR; TCRdb lists only in-frame clones, some missing. Of approximately 380,000 clones in the sample, about 14% were seen once. Sequenced input: naive CD4+ T cells from blood. The receptors were gathered from a woman aged 18 to 35 in good health. Both conserved end residues are part of each CDR3. The order of the fields is clone size, J gene, V gene, D gene, CDR3 protein, CDR3 DNA. A D gene is named only where the DNA matches it firmly. Expanded clones get a size class; other rows say once, few or many, or leave the size out.

>-|TRBJ1-3|TRBV9|-
CASSVQGGNSGNTIYF
TGTGCCAGCAGCGTGCAGGGAGGGAACTCTGGAAACACCATATATTTT
>-|TRBJ2-7|TRBV11-2|-
CASSLQSGLYEQYF
TGTGCCAGCAGCTTACAATCCGGACTCTACGAGCAGTACTTC
>-|TRBJ1-1|TRBV5-4|-
CASSRGQNTEAFF
TGTGCCAGCAGCCGAGGACAGAACACTGAAGCTTTCTTT
>few|TRBJ2-5|TRBV10-3|TRBD2
CAIRGSGSQETQYF
TGTGCCATCAGGGGTAGCGGGAGTCAAGAGACCCAGTACTTC
>-|TRBJ1-2|TRBV6-6|-
CASSYSPTAHNYGYTF
TGTGCCAGCAGTTACTCTCCCACAGCTCATAACTATGGCTACACCTTC
>once|TRBJ1-1|TRBV6-5|-
CASSFTTASRNTEAFF
TGTGCCAGCAGTTTTACGACAGCCTCGCGGAACACTGAAGCTTTCTTT
>once|TRBJ2-3|TRBV28|-
CASSTTGATLVDTQYF
TGTGCCAGCAGTACAACAGGAGCGACTCTAGTAGATACGCAGTATTTT
>few|TRBJ2-1|TRBV2|-
CASSQGYYNEQFF
TGTGCCAGCAGTCAGGGGTACTACAATGAGCAGTTCTTC
>-|TRBJ1-2|TRBV5-1|-
CASSSPGASLYGYTF
TGCGCCAGCAGCTCCCCCGGAGCCTCCCTCTATGGCTACACCTTC
>-|TRBJ1-5|TRBV30|-
CAWNRGGDQPQHF
TGTGCCTGGAATCGGGGGGGGGACCAGCCCCAGCATTTT
>-|TRBJ2-1|TRBV5-6|TRBD2
CASSSRLYAGLAGAEQFF
TGTGCCAGCAGCTCGAGGCTTTACGCGGGACTAGCGGGGGCTGAGCAGTTCTTC
>-|TRBJ2-5|TRBV5-1|TRBD2
CASSSTSGRARETQYF
TGCGCCAGCAGCTCGACTAGCGGGAGGGCACGAGAGACCCAGTACTTC
>few|TRBJ2-7|TRBV7-9|TRBD1
CASSPGTGVTSEQYF
TGTGCCAGCAGCCCTGGGACAGGTGTGACAAGCGAGCAGTACTTC
>-|TRBJ1-1|TRBV29-1|TRBD1
CSAGTGNTEAFF
TGCAGCGCGGGGACAGGCAACACTGAAGCTTTCTTT
>few|TRBJ2-7|TRBV13|-
CASSHLGTPYEQYF
TGTGCCAGCAGCCATTTGGGGACTCCTTACGAGCAGTACTTC
>few|TRBJ2-7|TRBV28|-
CASSLLYNDYEQYF
TGTGCCAGCAGTTTACTGTACAACGACTACGAGCAGTACTTC
>once|TRBJ1-1|TRBV5-1|TRBD1
CASSGGDRMTTEAFF
TGCGCCAGCAGCGGGGGGGACAGGATGACAACTGAAGCTTTCTTT
>-|TRBJ2-5|TRBV6-5|-
CASSYKRRETQYF
TGTGCCAGCAGTTACAAAAGGAGGGAGACCCAGTACTTC
>few|TRBJ2-7|TRBV7-2|-
CASSQTGYEQYF
TGTGCCAGCAGCCAGACGGGCTACGAGCAGTACTTC
>-|TRBJ1-1|TRBV7-2|-
CASSLVHGRGLAEAFF
TGTGCCAGCAGCCTGGTTCACGGGAGAGGTCTCGCTGAAGCTTTCTTT
>-|TRBJ1-2|TRBV5-6|-
CASSLEGVLRGYTF
TGTGCCAGCAGCTTGGAAGGGGTCCTGAGGGGCTACACCTTC
>-|TRBJ1-2|TRBV5-1|TRBD1
CASSLGQGTYGYTF
TGCGCCAGCAGCTTGGGACAGGGGACCTATGGCTACACCTTC
>few|TRBJ1-4|TRBV2|-
CASSSPEGRGEKLFF
TGTGCCAGCAGCTCTCCAGAAGGTCGGGGTGAAAAACTGTTTTTT
>-|TRBJ1-3|TRBV20-1|-
CSAEDGNTIYF
TGCAGTGCTGAGGATGGAAACACCATATATTTT
>-|TRBJ2-4|TRBV4-3|TRBD1
CASSRTGPLAKNIQYF
TGCGCCAGCAGCCGGACAGGACCGCTAGCCAAAAACATTCAGTACTTC
>few|TRBJ2-7|TRBV14|-
CASSQASDSTYEQYF
TGTGCCAGCAGCCAAGCGTCGGACAGCACCTACGAGCAGTACTTC
>few|TRBJ1-1|TRBV27|TRBD1
CASLGQGGTEAFF
TGTGCCAGCCTCGGACAGGGTGGCACTGAAGCTTTCTTT
>few|TRBJ2-6|TRBV19|-
CASTGEFPFSGANVLTF
TGTGCCAGTACAGGGGAGTTTCCATTCTCTGGGGCCAACGTCCTGACTTTC
>-|TRBJ1-1|TRBV5-1|TRBD1
CASSSIQGAGTEAFF
TGCGCCAGCAGCTCGATACAGGGGGCTGGCACTGAAGCTTTCTTT
>-|TRBJ2-2|TRBV15|-
CATSRRYTGELFF
TGTGCCACCAGCAGACGGTACACCGGGGAGCTGTTTTTT
>-|TRBJ1-4|TRBV30|-
CAWSGPEKLFF
TGTGCCTGGAGTGGGCCGGAAAAACTGTTTTTT
>-|TRBJ2-7|TRBV4-3|-
CASSPGAISYEQYF
TGCGCCAGCAGCCCTGGGGCTATCTCCTACGAGCAGTACTTC
>-|TRBJ2-7|TRBV28|-
CASSFPPGSYEQYF
TGTGCCAGCAGTTTCCCCCCGGGCTCCTACGAGCAGTACTTC
>few|TRBJ1-1|TRBV18|TRBD1
CASSPRTGADTEAFF
TGTGCCAGCTCACCGCGGACAGGGGCTGACACTGAAGCTTTCTTT
>few|TRBJ2-7|TRBV13|-
CASSLAQGLYEQYF
TGTGCCAGCAGCTTAGCCCAGGGACTCTACGAGCAGTACTTC